This T cell receptor beta chain was retrieved from a study of cytomegalovirus exposure and HLA in healthy donors. Points from the study as a whole: According to reports, the classifier identified cytomegalovirus status with high specificity and sensitivity. Association of a missense DCLRE1C variant with TCR beta V- and J-gene trimming was reported in a later analysis. With DRB1 most and HLA-C fewest, TCR association rates differed between HLA loci in a later analysis.

Points on this clone: Its antigen is undetermined.

Use of 60 Vbeta and 13 Jbeta primers characterized the PCR. Original methodology: In a later analysis, about 12 million of some 80 million unique beta chains occurred in at least two donors. The method was immunoSEQ multiplex PCR; TCRdb's version includes in-frame clones alone and lacks a portion of them. From that table come the V and J calls and clone size; the DNA was used to work out D and trimming. Of about 190,000 clones in the sample, approximately 80% were seen once. In germline, CDR1 is MGHDK, CDR2 SYGVNS. V gave up 4 bases and J gave up 2 bases; unmatched junction bases: 2. The CDR3 consists of 14 residues.

The rearrangement links TRBV25-1 to TRBJ1-3; 7 nucleotides line up with TRBD1. Sequenced material: PBMCs. This receptor was identified in a woman aged 45-60 years in good health and CMV-seropositive. CDR3 coding DNA: TGTGCCAGCAGTGCGACAGGGCCTGGAAACACCATATATTTT. Translated: CASSATGPGNTIYF.